The present T cell receptor beta chain was sequenced within a study of PD-1 blockade in classical Hodgkin lymphoma. TCRdb's copy holds only in-frame clones and misses some; the assay was immunoSEQ multiplex PCR. Among some 60,000 clones, about 92% were seen once, and the ten largest hold more than 7.5%. Comment on this clone: Its matching antigen is unknown.

Exposure to brentuximab vedotin varied, and each patient had relapsed following autologous stem cell transplantation. In germline, CDR1 is MNHEY, CDR2 SMNVEV (reference sequence). Trimming took off 4 bases at V and 3 bases at J, with 3 bases between the two ends. The CDR3 length is 11 residues. Points from the study as a whole: Relapsed/refractory patients reportedly had the lowest baseline TCR diversity, below newly diagnosed patients, who were below healthy donors. Diversity in CD4+ TCRs, unlike that measured in CD8+ TCRs, had risen significantly by C4D1. Diversity similar to that of newly diagnosed patients was seen at baseline in complete responders.

V is TRBV27 and J is TRBJ2-5; D uncertain. The TCR originated in a human donor with classical Hodgkin lymphoma. The input for sequencing was peripheral blood mononuclear cells (PBMCs), taken at baseline. As DNA, the CDR3 is TGTGCCAGCAGTTCGAAAGAGACCCAGTACTTC. This codes for CASSSKETQYF.